The clone carrying this T cell receptor beta chain came up once. The CDR3 is 15 amino acids. Per germline, CDR1 MNHNY and CDR2 SVGAGI (reference sequence). Trimming at V came to 5 bases and at J to 5 bases, leaving 7 bases not matched to a gene. The data are from a study of blood T cells in healthy people across ages. About the study: Per two T cells, template switching captured roughly one barcoded beta molecule.

PCR was performed a second time for about 6 to 12 cycles using a sample-barcoded 5' primer and a J-beta primer mix. TCRdb passed the 5' RACE reads through MiXCR, listing each CDR3 protein once. The repertoire holds about 1,500,000 distinct CDR3 sequences, with 35% to 45% as singletons. The sequence was obtained from a woman between 18 and 30 years old in good health. The rearrangement uses TRBV6-6 and TRBJ2-3; TRBD1 agrees at 10 bases. Material: blood. The CDR3 nucleotides read TGTGCCAGCAGTGAGCCGGGACAGGGGTTAGATACGCAGTATTTT. Its translation is CASSEPGQGLDTQYF.